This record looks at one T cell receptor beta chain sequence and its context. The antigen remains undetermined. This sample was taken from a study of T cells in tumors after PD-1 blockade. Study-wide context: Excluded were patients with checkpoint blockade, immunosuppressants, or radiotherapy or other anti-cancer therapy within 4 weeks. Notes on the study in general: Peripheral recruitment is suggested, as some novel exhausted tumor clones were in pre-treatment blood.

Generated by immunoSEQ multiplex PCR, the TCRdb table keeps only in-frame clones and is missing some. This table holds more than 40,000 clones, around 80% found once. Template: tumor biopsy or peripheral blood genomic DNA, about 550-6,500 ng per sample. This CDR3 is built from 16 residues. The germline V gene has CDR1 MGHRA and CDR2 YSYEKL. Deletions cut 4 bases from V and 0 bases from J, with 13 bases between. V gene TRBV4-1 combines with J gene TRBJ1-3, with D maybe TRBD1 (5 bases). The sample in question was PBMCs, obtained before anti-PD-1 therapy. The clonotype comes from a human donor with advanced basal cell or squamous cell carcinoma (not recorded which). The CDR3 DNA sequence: TGCGCCAGCAGCCTCGATACAGGTCACTCTGGAAACACCATATATTTT. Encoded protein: CASSLDTGHSGNTIYF.